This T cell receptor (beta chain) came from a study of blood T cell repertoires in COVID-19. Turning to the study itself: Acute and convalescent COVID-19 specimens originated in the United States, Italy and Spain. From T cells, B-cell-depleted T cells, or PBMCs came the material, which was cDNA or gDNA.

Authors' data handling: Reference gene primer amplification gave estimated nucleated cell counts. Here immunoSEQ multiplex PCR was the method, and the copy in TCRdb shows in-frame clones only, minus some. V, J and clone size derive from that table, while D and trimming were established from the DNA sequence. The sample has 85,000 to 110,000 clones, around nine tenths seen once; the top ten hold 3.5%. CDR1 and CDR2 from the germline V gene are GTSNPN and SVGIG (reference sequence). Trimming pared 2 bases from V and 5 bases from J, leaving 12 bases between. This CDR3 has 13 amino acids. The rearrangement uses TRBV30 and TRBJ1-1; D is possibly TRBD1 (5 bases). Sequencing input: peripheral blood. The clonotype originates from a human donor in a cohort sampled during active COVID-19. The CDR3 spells CAWSFQGWTEAFF. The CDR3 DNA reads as TGTGCCTGGAGTTTTCAGGGCTGGACTGAAGCTTTCTTT.